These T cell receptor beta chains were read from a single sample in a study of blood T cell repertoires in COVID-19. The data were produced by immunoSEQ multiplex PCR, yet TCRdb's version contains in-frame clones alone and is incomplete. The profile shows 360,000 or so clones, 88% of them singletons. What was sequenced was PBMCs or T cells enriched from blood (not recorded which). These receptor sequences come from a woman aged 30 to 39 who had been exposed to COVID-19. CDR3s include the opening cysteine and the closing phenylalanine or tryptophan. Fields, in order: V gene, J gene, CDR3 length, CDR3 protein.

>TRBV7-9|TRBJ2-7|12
CASSTGSYEQYF
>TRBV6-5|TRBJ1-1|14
CASSYGGGGLRAFF
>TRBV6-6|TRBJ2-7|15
CASSYIGLAGYEQYF
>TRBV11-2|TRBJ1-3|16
CASSRSTGVVGNTIYF
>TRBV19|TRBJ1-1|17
CASPLTGTGIMNTEAFF
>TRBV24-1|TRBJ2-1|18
CATSETTSARKHYNEQFF
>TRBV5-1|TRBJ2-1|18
CASSLEGTGSRSYNEQFF
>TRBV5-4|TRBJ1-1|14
CASSLGEEWGRAFF
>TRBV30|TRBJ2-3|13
CAWSSAVTDTQYF
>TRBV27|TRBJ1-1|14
CASSLIGENTEAFF
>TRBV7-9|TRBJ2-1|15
CAGRTSGSSYNEQFF
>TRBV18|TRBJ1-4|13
CASSPGRGEKLFF
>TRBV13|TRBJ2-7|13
CASSSTQGYEQYF
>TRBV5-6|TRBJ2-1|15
CASSEGRSSYNEQFF
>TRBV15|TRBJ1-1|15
CATSRDLQGAGEAFF
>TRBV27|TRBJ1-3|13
CASRQVPGNTIYF
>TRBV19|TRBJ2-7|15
CASSMGTGASYEQYF
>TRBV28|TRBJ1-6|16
CASSGNRGALESPLHF
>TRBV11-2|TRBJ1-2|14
CASSHGGGRYGYTF
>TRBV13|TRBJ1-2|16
CASSSRTGGISYGYTF
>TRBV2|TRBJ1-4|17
CASSAGGWGATNEKLFF
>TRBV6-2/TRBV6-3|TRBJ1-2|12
CASSAWTDGYTF
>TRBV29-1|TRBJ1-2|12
CSARQGSYGYTF
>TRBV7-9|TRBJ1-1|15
CASSPQGAMNTEAFF
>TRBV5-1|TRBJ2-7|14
CASSFKGQAYEQYF
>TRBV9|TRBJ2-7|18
CASSVAVSGTSGRDEQYF
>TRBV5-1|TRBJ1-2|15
CASRRGTGSGYGYTF
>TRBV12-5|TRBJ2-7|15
CASGLAGQGGDEQYF
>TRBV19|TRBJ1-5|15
CASSMAGLSNQPQHF
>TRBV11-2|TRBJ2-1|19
CASSLVSGTTKSSYNEQFF
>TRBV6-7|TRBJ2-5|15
CASSRCSSGKETQYF
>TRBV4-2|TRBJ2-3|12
CASSQDLETQYF
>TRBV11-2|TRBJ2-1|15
CASSLGGTQFNEQFF
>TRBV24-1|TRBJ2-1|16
CATSEQLAGADNEQFF
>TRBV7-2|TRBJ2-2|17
CASSFTDGNPRPGELFF
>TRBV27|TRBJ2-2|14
CASSPFGETGELFF
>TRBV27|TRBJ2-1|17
CASSRTGARGPYNEQFF
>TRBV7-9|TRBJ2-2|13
CASSHRETGELFF
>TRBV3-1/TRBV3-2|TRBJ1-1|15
CASSQTGGWGTEAFF
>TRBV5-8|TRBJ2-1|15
CASSWGQGARDEQFF
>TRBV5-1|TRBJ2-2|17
CASSYRGPQGHTGELFF
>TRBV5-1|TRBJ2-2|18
CASSLRLAGVTNTGELFF
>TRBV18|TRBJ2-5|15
CASSPPSGSQETQYF
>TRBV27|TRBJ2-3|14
CASSFYWGSDTQYF
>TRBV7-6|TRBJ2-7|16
CASSLVSLAGRNEQYF
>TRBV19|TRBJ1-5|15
CASSGRAGSNQPQHF
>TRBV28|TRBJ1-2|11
CASSYQNGYTF
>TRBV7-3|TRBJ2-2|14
CASSSETRAGELFF
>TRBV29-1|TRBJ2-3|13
CSVEARYTDTQYF
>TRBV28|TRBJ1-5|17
CASSPRQGALGNQPQHF
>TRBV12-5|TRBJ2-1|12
CASGIAGGQQFF
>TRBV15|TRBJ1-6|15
CATSRDPGQGSPLHF
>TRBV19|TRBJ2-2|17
CASSLGLAGGYTGELFF
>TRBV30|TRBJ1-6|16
CAWRRTVGGLRSPLHF
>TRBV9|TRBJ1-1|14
CASSPRKLNTEAFF
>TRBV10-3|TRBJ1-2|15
CAISEPPDNGGCYTF
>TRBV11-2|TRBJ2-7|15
CASSDEQGWDYEQYF
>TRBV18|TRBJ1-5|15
CASSSGQGVNQPQHF
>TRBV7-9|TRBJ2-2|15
CASSLRQPNTGELFF
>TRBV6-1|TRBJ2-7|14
CASSESPRPYEQYF